These 14 T cell receptor beta chains came from one sample sequenced in a study of CD8+ T cells in alopecia areata. Investigators isolated RNA and reverse transcribed it into cDNA to act as the sequencing template. Data came from immunoSEQ multiplex PCR; TCRdb stores just in-frame clones and leaves some out. The sample includes 120,000 to 150,000 clones, around 83% of them seen just once. As to treatment: oral pan-JAK inhibitor, 5-10 mg twice daily. The sample was CD8+ T cells sorted from blood, taken at week 4, from a patient treated with tofacitinib. The origin of the receptors is a human donor with alopecia areata.

The chain employs TRBV14 and TRBJ1-2; perhaps TRBD1 as D (5 bases). The CDR3 totals 15 residues. V was trimmed by 3 bases and J by 10 bases, leaving 21 bases between them. The germline gives CDR1 SGHDN, CDR2 FVKESK. As DNA, the CDR3 is TGTGCCAGCAGCCACGCCGGGACCCAAGGCATATACTACACCTTC. This gives the protein CASSHAGTQGIYYTF.

V and J are TRBV29-1 and TRBJ2-7; D is ambiguous. The CDR3 totals 11 residues. Per the germline V gene, CDR1 is SQVTM and CDR2 is ANQGSEA. Trimming left V 4 bases short and J 3 bases short, with 7 bases between. In nucleotides, the CDR3 is TGCAGCGTTGGTTTCGACTACGAGCAGTACTTC. This translates into CSVGFDYEQYF.

The V and J genes are TRBV7-9 and TRBJ2-2, with D possibly being TRBD2 (5 bases). CDR1 is SEHNR, CDR2 FQNEAQ, per germline (reference sequence). Trimming left V 0 bases short and J 5 bases short, with 10 bases between. This CDR3 spans 15 amino acids. CDR3 in amino acids: CASSLAGDYTGELFF. In DNA form, the CDR3 reads TGTGCCAGCAGCTTAGCGGGAGATTATACCGGGGAGCTGTTTTTT.

This chain connects TRBV7-9 to TRBJ2-1; 9 bases map to TRBD2. CDR3 size: 16 residues. Germline CDR1 and CDR2: SEHNR and FQNEAQ (reference sequence). Unmatched junction bases numbered 8, after V lost 5 bases and J lost 3 bases. The DNA for the CDR3 is TGTGCCAGCAGCCCAGAGGGCGGGGGGGGCTACAATGAGCAGTTCTTC. Protein product: CASSPEGGGGYNEQFF.

This chain links TRBV7-2 with TRBJ2-1; TRBD2 matches 7 bases. Germline CDR1 SGHTA, CDR2 FQGNSA. V was clipped by 2 bases and J by 7 bases; unmatched bases: 11. The CDR3 has 16 residues. The chain's CDR3 is CASSLNVGGRGNEQFF. The DNA for the CDR3 is TGTGCCAGCAGCTTAAACGTCGGAGGGAGGGGTAATGAGCAGTTCTTC.

This clone was observed a single time. J is TRBJ2-1 and V is TRBV29-1; tentative D call: TRBD2 (6 bases). The ends were cut back, 1 base at V and 7 bases at J, with 17 bases in the middle. CDR1 is SQVTM, CDR2 ANQGSEA, per germline. CDR3 size: 15 residues. CDR3 sequence: CSVEGGTGATNEQFF. The CDR3 DNA reads as TGCAGCGTTGAAGGCGGGACTGGAGCTACGAATGAGCAGTTCTTC.

The chain employs TRBV4-2 and TRBJ2-7; no clear D gene. This CDR3 is 16 amino acids long. Germline V gene data show CDR1 as LGHNA and CDR2 as YNFKEQ. The V end lost 2 bases, the J end lost 3 bases, and 17 bases lay between the germline ends. This CDR3 is CASSQPSAQHLYEQYF. CDR3 sequence (DNA): TGTGCCAGCAGCCAACCCTCAGCCCAACATCTCTACGAGCAGTACTTC.

The J gene is TRBJ2-7, the V gene TRBV6-1; the D gene is possibly TRBD2 (5 bases). V was shortened by 4 bases and J by 2 bases, with 9 bases between the two germline ends. The CDR3 sequence is 13 residues long. Germline V gene data show CDR1 as MNHNS and CDR2 as SASEGT. The CDR3 DNA reads TGTGCCAGCAGTGTTGGACTTACCTACGAGCAGTACTTC. This gives the protein CASSVGLTYEQYF.

The chain combines TRBV7-6 with TRBJ2-7; 9 nucleotides agree with TRBD1. Germline loops: CDR1 SGHVS, CDR2 FNYEAQ. V shed 4 bases, J shed 3 bases, and the junction held 7 bases outside the gene matches. The CDR3 is 15 residues long. CDR3 bases: TGTGCCAGCAGCTCGACAGGGGGAGGGATCTACGAGCAGTACTTC. Translation: CASSSTGGGIYEQYF.

The rearrangement uses TRBV23-1 and TRBJ2-4, with 8 bases aligning to TRBD2. TRBV23-1 is given ORF status, its function remaining uncertain. The length of the CDR3 is 17 residues. The J segment lost 0 bases and the V segment lost 4 bases, leaving 8 bases of the junction unmatched. The CDR3 sequence: CASSPLGGELAKNIQYF. CDR3 nucleotide sequence: TGCGCCAGCAGTCCGCTCGGGGGGGAACTAGCCAAAAACATTCAGTACTTC.

The chain employs TRBV27 and TRBJ1-2; a weak D match, TRBD1 (6 bases). The length of the CDR3 is 13 residues. CDR1 and CDR2 from the germline V gene are MNHEY and SMNVEV (reference sequence). Between the trimmed V and J ends, which lost 3 bases and 6 bases, there was a span of 11 bases. The CDR3 loop reads CASSFTGRDGYTF. The CDR3 coding sequence is TGTGCCAGCAGTTTCACAGGGCGTGATGGCTACACCTTC.

This clone was detected only once. This sequence joins TRBV27 and TRBJ2-1; 10 nucleotides agree with TRBD1. This CDR3 has 14 residues. The V segment lost 10 bases and the J segment 8 bases; nucleotides outside the gene matches: 11. CDR1 and CDR2 (germline): MNHEY, SMNVEV (reference sequence). The CDR3 sequence is CATEPGTGADEQFF. The CDR3 DNA sequence: TGTGCCACTGAACCCGGGACAGGGGCCGATGAGCAGTTCTTC.

The V call is TRBV5-6, the J call TRBJ2-7, with D perhaps TRBD2 (5 bases). CDR1 and CDR2 from the germline V gene are SGHDT and YYEEEE. The CDR3 extends over 12 amino acids. Trimming took 4 bases from V and 4 from J, leaving 9 bases between them. DNA for the CDR3: TGTGCCAGCAGCCGGACTCAATACGAGCAGTACTTC. Protein sequence: CASSRTQYEQYF.

V usage is TRBV19 and J usage is TRBJ2-1; TRBD2 matches 9 bases. Germline CDR1 is LNHDA and CDR2 is SQIVND (reference sequence). J was trimmed by 5 bases and V by 4 bases; bases with no gene match: 9. This CDR3 has 16 residues. The CDR3 reads CASSTPWREGDNEQFF. CDR3 DNA sequence: TGTGCCAGTAGTACCCCATGGCGGGAGGGGGACAATGAGCAGTTCTTC.